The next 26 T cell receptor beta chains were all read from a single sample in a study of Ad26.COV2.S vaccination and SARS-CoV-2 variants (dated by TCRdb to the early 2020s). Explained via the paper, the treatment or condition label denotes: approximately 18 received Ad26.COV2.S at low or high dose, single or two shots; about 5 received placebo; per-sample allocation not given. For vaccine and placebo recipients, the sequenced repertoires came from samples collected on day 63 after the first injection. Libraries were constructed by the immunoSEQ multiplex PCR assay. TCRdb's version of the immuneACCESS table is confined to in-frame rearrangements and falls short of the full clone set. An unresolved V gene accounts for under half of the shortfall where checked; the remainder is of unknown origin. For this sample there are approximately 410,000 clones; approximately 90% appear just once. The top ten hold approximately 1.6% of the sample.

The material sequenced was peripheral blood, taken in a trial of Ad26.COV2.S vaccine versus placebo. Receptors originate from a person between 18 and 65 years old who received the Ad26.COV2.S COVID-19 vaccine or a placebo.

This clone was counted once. The CDR3 DNA is TGTGCCTGGAGCCGGTTGAACACTGAAGCTTTCTTT. Protein: CAWSRLNTEAFF. This sequence joins TRBV30 and TRBJ1-1; no definite D call. Trimming took off 3 bases at V and 0 bases at J, with 5 bases between the two ends. This CDR3 has 12 amino acids. Germline CDR1 is GTSNPN and CDR2 is SVGIG (reference sequence).

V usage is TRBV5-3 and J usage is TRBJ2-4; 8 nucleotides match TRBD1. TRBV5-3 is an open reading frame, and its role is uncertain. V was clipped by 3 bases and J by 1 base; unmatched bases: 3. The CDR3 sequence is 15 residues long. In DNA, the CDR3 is TGTGCCAGAAGCTGTCAGGGGGCGGCCAAAAACATTCAGTACTTC. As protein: CARSCQGAAKNIQYF.

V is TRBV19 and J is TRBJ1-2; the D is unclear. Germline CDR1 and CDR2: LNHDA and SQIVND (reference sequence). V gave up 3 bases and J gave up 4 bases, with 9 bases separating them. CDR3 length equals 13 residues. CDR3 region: CASSIKVAYGYTF. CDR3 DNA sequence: TGTGCCAGTAGTATTAAGGTAGCCTATGGCTACACCTTC. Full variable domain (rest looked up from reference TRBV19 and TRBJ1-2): DGGITQSPKYLFRKEGQNVTLSCEQNLNHDAMYWYRQDPGQGLRLIYYSQIVNDFQKGDIAEGYSVSREKKESFPLTVTSAQKNPTAFYLCASSIKVAYGYTFGSGTRLTVV.

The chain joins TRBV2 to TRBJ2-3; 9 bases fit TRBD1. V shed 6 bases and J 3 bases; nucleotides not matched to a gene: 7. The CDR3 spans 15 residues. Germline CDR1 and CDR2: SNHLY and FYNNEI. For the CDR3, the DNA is TGTGCCAGCAGGATACAGGGGGCGTCAACAGATACGCAGTATTTT. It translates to CASRIQGASTDTQYF.

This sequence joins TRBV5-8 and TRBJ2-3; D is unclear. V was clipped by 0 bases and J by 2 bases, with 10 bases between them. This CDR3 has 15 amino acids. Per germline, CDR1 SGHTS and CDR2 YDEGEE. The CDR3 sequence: CASSLAATDTDTQYF. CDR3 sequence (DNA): TGTGCCAGCAGCTTGGCCGCAACTGACACAGATACGCAGTATTTT.

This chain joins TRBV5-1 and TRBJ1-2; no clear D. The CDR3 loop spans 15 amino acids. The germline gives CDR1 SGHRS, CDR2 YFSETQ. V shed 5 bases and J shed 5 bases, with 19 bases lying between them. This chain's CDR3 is CASRYYSSDPYGYTF. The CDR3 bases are TGCGCCAGCAGATATTACAGTTCAGATCCTTATGGCTACACCTTC.

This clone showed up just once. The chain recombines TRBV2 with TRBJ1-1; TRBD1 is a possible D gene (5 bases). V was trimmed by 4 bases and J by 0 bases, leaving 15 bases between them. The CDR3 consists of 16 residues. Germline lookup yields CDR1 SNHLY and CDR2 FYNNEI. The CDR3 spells CASSVAGNIVNTEAFF. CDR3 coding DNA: TGTGCCAGCAGTGTGGCAGGGAACATAGTGAACACTGAAGCTTTCTTT. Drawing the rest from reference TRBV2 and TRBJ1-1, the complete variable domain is EPEVTQTPSHQVTQMGQEVILRCVPISNHLYFYWYRQILGQKVEFLVSFYNNEISEKSEIFDDQFSVERPDGSNFTLKIRSTKLEDSAMYFCASSVAGNIVNTEAFFGQGTRLTVV.

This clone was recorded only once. The CDR3 DNA reads as TGTGCCAGCAGCCGGGGGCCTACCTACGAGCAGTACTTC. Translated, it gives CASSRGPTYEQYF. The rearrangement links TRBV3-1 (or the pseudogene TRBV3-2) to TRBJ2-7; tentatively, D is TRBD1 (6 bases). V was pared by 4 bases and J by 2 bases, with 9 bases between. The germline V gene encodes CDR1 LGHDT and CDR2 YNNKEL (reference sequence). This CDR3 region has 13 residues.

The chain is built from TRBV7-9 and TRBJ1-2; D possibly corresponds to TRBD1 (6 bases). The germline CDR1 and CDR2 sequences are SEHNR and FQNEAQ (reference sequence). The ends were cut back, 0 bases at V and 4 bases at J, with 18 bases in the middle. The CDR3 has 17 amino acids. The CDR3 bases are TGTGCCAGCAGCTTAGCGGGAGCCCAGGGGCCCATCTATGGCTACACCTTC. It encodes CASSLAGAQGPIYGYTF.

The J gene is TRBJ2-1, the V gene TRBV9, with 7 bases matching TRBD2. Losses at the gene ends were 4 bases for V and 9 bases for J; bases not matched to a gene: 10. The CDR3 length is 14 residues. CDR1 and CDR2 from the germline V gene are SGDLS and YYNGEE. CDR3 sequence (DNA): TGTGCCAGCAGCACCGCCGGGGCGGGGGTTGAGCAGTTCTTC. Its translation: CASSTAGAGVEQFF.

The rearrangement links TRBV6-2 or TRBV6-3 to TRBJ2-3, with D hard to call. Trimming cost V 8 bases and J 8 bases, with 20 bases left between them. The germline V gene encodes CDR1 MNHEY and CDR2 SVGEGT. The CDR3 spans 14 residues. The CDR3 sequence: CASRLWVSIGTQYF. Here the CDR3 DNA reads TGTGCCAGCCGCCTCTGGGTATCGATCGGTACGCAGTATTTT.

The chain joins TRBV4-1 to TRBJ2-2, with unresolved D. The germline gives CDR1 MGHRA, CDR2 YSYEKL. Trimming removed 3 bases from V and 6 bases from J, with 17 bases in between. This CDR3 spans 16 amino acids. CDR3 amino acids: CASSHSLGSPAGELFF. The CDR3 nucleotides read TGCGCCAGCAGCCACTCTTTGGGCAGCCCGGCCGGGGAGCTGTTTTTT.

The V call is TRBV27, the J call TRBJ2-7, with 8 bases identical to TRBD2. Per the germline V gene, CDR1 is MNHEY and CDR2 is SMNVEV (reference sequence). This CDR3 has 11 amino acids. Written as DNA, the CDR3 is TGTGCTCTCGGGAGGGGGGGCGAGCAGTACTTC. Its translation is CALGRGGEQYF.

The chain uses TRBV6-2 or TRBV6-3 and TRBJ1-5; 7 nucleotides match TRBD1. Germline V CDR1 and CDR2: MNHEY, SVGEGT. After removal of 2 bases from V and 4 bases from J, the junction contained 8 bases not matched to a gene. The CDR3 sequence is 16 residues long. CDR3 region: CASSYAAGTENQPQHF. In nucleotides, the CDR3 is TGTGCCAGCAGTTACGCGGCCGGGACAGAAAATCAGCCCCAGCATTTT.

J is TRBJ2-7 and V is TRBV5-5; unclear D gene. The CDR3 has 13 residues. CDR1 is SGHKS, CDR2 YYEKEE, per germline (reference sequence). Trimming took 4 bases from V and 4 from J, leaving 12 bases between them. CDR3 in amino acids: CASSPVSGYEQYF. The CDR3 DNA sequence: TGTGCCAGCAGCCCGGTCAGTGGGTACGAGCAGTACTTC.

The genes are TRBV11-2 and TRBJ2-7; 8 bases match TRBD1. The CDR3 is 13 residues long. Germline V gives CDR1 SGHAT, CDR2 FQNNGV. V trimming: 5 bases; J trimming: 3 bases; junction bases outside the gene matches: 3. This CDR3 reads CASSVQGGYEQYF. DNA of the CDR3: TGTGCCAGCAGCGTACAGGGGGGCTACGAGCAGTACTTC.

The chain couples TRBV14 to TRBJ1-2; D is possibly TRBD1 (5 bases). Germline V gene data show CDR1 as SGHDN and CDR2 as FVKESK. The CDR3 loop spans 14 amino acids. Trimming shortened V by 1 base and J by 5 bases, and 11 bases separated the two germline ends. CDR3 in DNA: TGTGCCAGCAGCCAAGTGAGCAGGGATTATGGCTACACCTTC. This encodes CASSQVSRDYGYTF.

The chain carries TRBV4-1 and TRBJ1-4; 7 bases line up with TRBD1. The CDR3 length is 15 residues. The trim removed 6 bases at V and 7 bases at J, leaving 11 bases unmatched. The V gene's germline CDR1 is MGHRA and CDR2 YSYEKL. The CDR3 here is CASSHTGTGVEKLFF. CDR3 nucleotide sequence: TGCGCCAGCAGTCATACCGGTACAGGGGTTGAAAAACTGTTTTTT.

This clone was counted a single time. Here the CDR3 reads CASSARTGVEQFF. CDR3 nucleotides: TGTGCCAGCAGCGCGCGGACAGGGGTCGAGCAGTTCTTC. This chain links TRBV11-3 with TRBJ2-1; TRBD1 matches 9 bases. Germline CDR1 SGHNT, CDR2 YENEEA. Losses at the gene ends were 5 bases for V and 10 bases for J; bases not matched to a gene: 6. The CDR3 loop spans 13 amino acids.

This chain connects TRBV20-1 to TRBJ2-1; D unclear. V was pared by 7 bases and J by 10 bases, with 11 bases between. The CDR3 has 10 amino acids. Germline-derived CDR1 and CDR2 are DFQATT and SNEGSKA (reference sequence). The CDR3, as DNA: TGCAGTGTGACCCGGATCGAGCAGTTCTTC. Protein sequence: CSVTRIEQFF.

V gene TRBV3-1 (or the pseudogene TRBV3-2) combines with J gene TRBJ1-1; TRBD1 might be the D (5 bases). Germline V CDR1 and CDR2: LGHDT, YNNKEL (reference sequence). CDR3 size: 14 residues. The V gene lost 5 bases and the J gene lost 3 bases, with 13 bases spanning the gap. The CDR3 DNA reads TGTGCCAGCAGCAGAGCAGGGTATTACACTGAAGCTTTCTTT. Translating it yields CASSRAGYYTEAFF.

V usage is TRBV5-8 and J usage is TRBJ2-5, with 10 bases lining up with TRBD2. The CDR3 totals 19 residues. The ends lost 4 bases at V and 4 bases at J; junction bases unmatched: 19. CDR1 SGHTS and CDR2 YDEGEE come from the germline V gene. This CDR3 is CASSHFLGSSGGALETQYF. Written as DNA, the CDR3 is TGTGCCAGCAGCCATTTTTTAGGCTCGAGCGGGGGGGCCTTAGAGACCCAGTACTTC.

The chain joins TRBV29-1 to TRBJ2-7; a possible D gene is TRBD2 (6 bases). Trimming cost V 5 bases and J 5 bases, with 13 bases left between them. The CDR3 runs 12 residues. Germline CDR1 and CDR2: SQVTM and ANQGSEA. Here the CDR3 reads CSVSGGPNEQYF. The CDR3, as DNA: TGCAGCGTTTCAGGAGGGCCCAACGAGCAGTACTTC.

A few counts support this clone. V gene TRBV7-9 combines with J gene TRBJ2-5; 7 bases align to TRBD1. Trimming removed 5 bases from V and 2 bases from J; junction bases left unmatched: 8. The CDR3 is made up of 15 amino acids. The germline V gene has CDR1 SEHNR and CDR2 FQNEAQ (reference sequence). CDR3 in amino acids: CASSPYRGPQETQYF. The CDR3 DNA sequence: TGTGCCAGCAGCCCGTACAGGGGACCACAAGAGACCCAGTACTTC.

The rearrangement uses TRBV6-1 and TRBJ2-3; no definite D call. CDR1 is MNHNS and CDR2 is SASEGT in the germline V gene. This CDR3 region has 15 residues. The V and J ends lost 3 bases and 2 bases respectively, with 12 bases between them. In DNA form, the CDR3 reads TGTGCCAGCAGTGATGGGCGGCCCTACACAGATACGCAGTATTTT. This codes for CASSDGRPYTDTQYF.

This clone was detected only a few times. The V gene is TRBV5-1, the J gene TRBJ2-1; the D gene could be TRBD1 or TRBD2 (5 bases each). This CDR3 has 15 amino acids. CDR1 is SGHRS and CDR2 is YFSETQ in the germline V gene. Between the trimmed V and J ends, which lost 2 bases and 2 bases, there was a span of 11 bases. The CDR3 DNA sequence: TGCGCCAGCAGCTTACGGGACCAAACCTACAATGAGCAGTTCTTC. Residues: CASSLRDQTYNEQFF. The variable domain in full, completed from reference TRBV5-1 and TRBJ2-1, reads KAGVTQTPRYLIKTRGQQVTLSCSPISGHRSVSWYQQTPGQGLQFLFEYFSETQRNKGNFPGRFSGRQFSNSRSEMNVSTLELGDSALYLCASSLRDQTYNEQFFGPGTRLTVL.